This TCR beta chain was captured in a study of T-cell memory formation after mild COVID-19. Study-wide background: TCR clusters mostly belonged to single donors. Study-wide results and limits: CD4+ contracting clones were mainly CM and EM; CD8+ ones, EMRA. Later expanders leaned toward CD4+, whereas clones contracting from day 15 to 85 were balanced CD4/CD8.

The authors produced TCR alpha and TCR beta cDNA libraries with sample barcodes and UMIs by 5'RACE using constant-segment primers. Each CDR3 protein gets one entry after TCRdb re-called the 5' RACE reads with MiXCR. This table has under 350,000 distinct CDR3 sequences, about 16% appearing once. This clonotype was observed a few times. Its target is not known. The TCR was taken from a man younger than 35 who had mild COVID-19 (a few samples of this study predate the infection). Cell type and time point are not known. The sample comprised PBMCs or a T cell subset sorted from them (not recorded which).

CDR3 bases: TGTGCCAGCAGTTTAGGTAACTCCTACGAGCAGTACGTC. Amino acids: CASSLGNSYEQYV. The chain recombines TRBV28 with TRBJ2-7; D gene uncertain. V shed 2 bases and J shed 0 bases, with 5 bases lying between them. CDR3 size: 13 residues. CDR1 and CDR2 from the germline V gene are MDHEN and SYDVKM.